These 21 T cell receptor beta chains were all obtained from the same sample, sequenced in a study of T cell repertoires in cytomegalovirus infection. TCRdb analysed the reads with MiXCR anew, one entry per CDR3 protein. The sample includes about 150,000 distinct CDR3 sequences, about 20% of them seen just once. Specimen: PBMCs. These receptors were taken from a human donor in good health (CMV status not recorded). Some clones in this sample may be carry-over from other donors' samples.

The chain links TRBV6-1 to TRBJ2-2, with D possibly matching TRBD1 (6 bases). From germline, CDR1 is MNHNS and CDR2 SASEGT. This CDR3 is 15 amino acids long. The V gene lost 0 bases and the J gene lost 1 base, with 6 bases spanning the gap. The CDR3 DNA follows: TGTGCCAGCAGTGAAGCGGGACAGAACACCGGGGAGCTGTTTTTT. Its translation: CASSEAGQNTGELFF.

The V gene is TRBV4-3, the J gene TRBJ1-2, with 10 bases lining up with TRBD1. The CDR3 has 15 residues. Germline trimming cut 2 bases from V and 2 bases from J; bases unmatched to any gene: 2. Germline CDR1 LGHNA, CDR2 YSLEER. The CDR3 DNA sequence: TGCGCCAGCAGCCAAACGGACAGGGGGAACTATGGCTACACCTTC. This gives the protein CASSQTDRGNYGYTF.

V is TRBV28 and J is TRBJ1-6; possible D gene TRBD1, 5 bases. CDR1 and CDR2 from the germline V gene are MDHEN and SYDVKM. The CDR3 extends over 14 amino acids. V lost 5 bases, J lost 7 bases, and 12 bases lay in between. CDR3 bases: TGTGCCAGCAGTGACCGGACAATGAATTCACCCCTCCACTTT. Residues: CASSDRTMNSPLHF.

The J gene is TRBJ1-1, the V gene TRBV30; the D is unclear. Trimming cost V 4 bases and J 0 bases, with 9 bases left between them. The germline V gene has CDR1 GTSNPN and CDR2 SVGIG (reference sequence). The CDR3 sequence is 13 residues long. The CDR3 sequence is CAWISQVNTEAFF. Here the CDR3 DNA reads TGTGCCTGGATATCGCAGGTGAACACTGAAGCTTTCTTT.

The chain employs TRBV4-1 and TRBJ2-7; possible D gene TRBD1, 5 bases. CDR1 MGHRA and CDR2 YSYEKL come from the germline V gene. V lost 0 bases and J 3 bases, leaving 15 bases between the germline ends. The CDR3 contains 16 residues. The DNA for the CDR3 is TGCGCCAGCAGCCAAGATTTGGACACCTTCTTCTACGAGCAGTACTTC. Its translation is CASSQDLDTFFYEQYF.

This clonotype was recorded a few times. This chain connects TRBV7-3 to TRBJ2-7; weak D call: TRBD2 (6 bases). CDR1 is SGHTA and CDR2 is FQGTGA in the germline V gene. The CDR3 consists of 14 residues. V lost 1 base, J lost 1 base, and 8 bases lay in between. The CDR3 DNA follows: TGTGCCAGCAGCTTAATGGGGGGATCCTACGAGCAGTACTTC. Translating gives CASSLMGGSYEQYF.

This rearrangement joins TRBV28 to TRBJ2-1; 9 nucleotides align to TRBD2. V lost 6 bases, J lost 6 bases, and 15 bases stayed unmatched. The germline V gene encodes CDR1 MDHEN and CDR2 SYDVKM. This CDR3 is 17 amino acids long. Here the CDR3 DNA reads TGTGCCAGCAGCCCCTCTCATGTTCTAGCGGGGCTCAATGAGCAGTTCTTC. Protein product: CASSPSHVLAGLNEQFF.

This clonotype has more than one count but fewer than ten. The gene calls are TRBV25-1 and TRBJ2-7, with 8 bases identical to TRBD1. The CDR3 covers 15 residues. The ends lost 6 bases at V and 1 base at J; junction bases unmatched: 8. Looked up from germline, CDR1 is MGHDK and CDR2 is SYGVNS. The CDR3 reads CASSPDRGLSYEQYF. The CDR3 DNA reads TGTGCCAGCAGCCCCGACAGGGGCCTATCCTACGAGCAGTACTTC.

Remarks on this clonotype: The junction departs from germline at one end; a sequencing error may be responsible. The chain uses TRBV7-6 and TRBJ2-3; 7 nucleotides match TRBD1. The CDR3 length is 16 residues. Per the germline V gene, CDR1 is SGHVS and CDR2 is FNYEAQ. In DNA, the CDR3 is TGTGCTAGCAGCTCCGAGGGGACAGTAAACACAGATACGCAGTATTTT. Protein: CASSSEGTVNTDTQYF.

In DNA, the CDR3 is TGTGCCAGCAGGACTAGCTCCTACAATGAGCAGTTCTTC. Translated, it gives CASRTSSYNEQFF. The chain employs TRBV11-2 and TRBJ2-1; TRBD2 is a possible D gene (6 bases). The V end lost 6 bases, the J end lost 0 bases, and 6 bases lay between the germline ends. The germline CDR1 and CDR2 sequences are SGHAT and FQNNGV. There are 13 residues in the CDR3.

This clonotype was observed a few times. J is TRBJ2-1 and V is TRBV7-8, with 12 bases matching TRBD2. The V and J ends lost 7 bases and 6 bases, in that order; junction bases with no gene match: 7. Germline lookup yields CDR1 SGHVS and CDR2 FQNEAQ. This CDR3 has 15 residues. The CDR3: CASKTRLAGVNEQFF. Here the CDR3 DNA reads TGTGCCAGCAAGACCCGACTAGCGGGAGTCAATGAGCAGTTCTTC.

To note about this clonotype: At one boundary the junction diverges from the germline segment, which might be a read error. CDR3 coding DNA: TGTGCCAGCAGCTCCGGACAGGGCCCTAATTTT. Translated: CASSSGQGPNF. The chain combines TRBV11-2 with TRBJ1-3; TRBD1 aligns across 8 bases. In germline, CDR1 is SGHAT, CDR2 FQNNGV. CDR3 length: 11 residues.

In the case of this clonotype: A much larger clone lies one base from this, so it may be a read error. The rearrangement links TRBV7-3 to TRBJ2-1; D is uncertain. Germline V lookup: CDR1 SGHTA, CDR2 FQGTGA. The CDR3 covers 12 residues. CDR3 protein: CAISLTNNEQFF. CDR3 coding DNA: TGTGCCATCAGCTTAACCAACAATGAGCAGTTCTTC.

The chain links TRBV5-1 to TRBJ1-4; 8 bases align to TRBD1. Germline assignment: CDR1 SGHRS and CDR2 YFSETQ. V lost 4 bases and J lost 5; bases outside the gene matches: 10. This CDR3 has 16 amino acids. The CDR3 DNA reads as TGCGCCAGCAGCGGATTCCAAGGACAGGGAAATGAAAAACTGTTTTTT. Amino acids: CASSGFQGQGNEKLFF.

In the case of this clonotype: The junction and the germline gene differ at one end; a read error may be behind it. V usage is TRBV15 and J usage is TRBJ2-3, with TRBD2 identical over 8 bases. Germline V gene lookup returns CDR1 LNHNV and CDR2 YYDKDF (reference sequence). This CDR3 contains 16 residues. CDR3 amino acids: CATSREPGGLTDTQYF. The CDR3 nucleotides read TGTGCCACCAGCAGAGAACCGGGGGGGCTGACAGATACGCAGTATTTC.

This clonotype has ten or more counts. The gene calls are TRBV28 and TRBJ2-5; D gene ambiguous. The CDR3 is made up of 11 amino acids. Germline loops: CDR1 MDHEN, CDR2 SYDVKM. The V gene lost 6 bases and the J gene lost 5 bases, with 7 bases spanning the gap. In DNA, the CDR3 is TGTGCCAGCAGCTCTAGGGAGACCCAGTACTTC. Its protein is CASSSRETQYF.

The table lists this clonotype with many counts. The chain carries TRBV12-3 or TRBV12-4 and TRBJ2-3; D call uncertain. The CDR3 extends over 12 amino acids. Trimming stripped 2 bases from V and 4 bases from J, with 4 bases between. The chain's CDR3 is CASSLFSDTQYF. The DNA for the CDR3 is TGTGCCAGCAGTTTATTTTCAGATACGCAGTATTTT.

This clonotype has a single count. The CDR3 spells CASRPTAPSNEQFF. CDR3 DNA sequence: TGTGCCAGCAGACCTACGGCCCCCTCCAATGAGCAGTTCTTC. The rearrangement links TRBV6-2 or TRBV6-3 to TRBJ2-1; D gene unclear. Trimming took off 6 bases at V and 6 bases at J, with 15 bases between the two ends. This CDR3 comprises 14 residues. Germline V gene sequence: CDR1 MNHEY, CDR2 SVGEGT.

This clonotype was counted between two and nine times. This chain joins TRBV20-1 and TRBJ1-1; D unresolved. Between the trimmed V and J ends, which lost 6 bases and 0 bases, there was a span of 11 bases. From germline, CDR1 is DFQATT and CDR2 SNEGSKA (reference sequence). CDR3 length: 13 residues. CDR3 DNA sequence: TGCAGTGCCAACCCAGATATGAACACTGAAGCTTTCTTT. It encodes CSANPDMNTEAFF.

The genes are TRBV6-2 or TRBV6-3 and TRBJ2-3; 7 bases map to TRBD2. V was pared by 2 bases and J by 1 base, with 6 bases of the junction left unmatched. This CDR3 has 16 residues. CDR1 is MNHEY, CDR2 SVGEGT, per germline. CDR3 nucleotide sequence: TGTGCCAGCAGTTACGCGGGACTACAGCGCACAGATACGCAGTATTTT. Encoded protein: CASSYAGLQRTDTQYF.

This clonotype was seen only a few times. V usage is TRBV7-9 and J usage is TRBJ2-2; D call uncertain. The CDR3 length is 13 residues. The germline CDR1 and CDR2 sequences are SEHNR and FQNEAQ (reference sequence). V gave up 5 bases and J gave up 4 bases, with 8 bases separating them. This chain's CDR3 is CASSARSTGELFF. The CDR3 DNA sequence: TGTGCCAGCAGCGCCCGATCCACCGGGGAGCTGTTTTTT.